The sequence of this T cell receptor beta chain was determined in a study of blood T cell repertoires in COVID-19. About the study: From the United States, Italy and Spain came samples of acute and convalescent COVID-19.

In assigning cohorts, the study relied on participant-reported clinical history. TCRdb's table, derived via immunoSEQ multiplex PCR, lists solely in-frame clones and lacks some. The sample has around 280,000 clones, approximately 90% seen once. Germline V lookup: CDR1 SGHTA, CDR2 FQGTGA. This CDR3 region has 15 residues. Unmatched junction bases numbered 11, after V lost 5 bases and J lost 8 bases. This TCR came from a woman in her 40s who had recovered from COVID-19. V is TRBV7-3 and J is TRBJ2-1, with TRBD2 matching over 8 bases. The sample was PBMCs or T cells enriched from blood (not recorded which). The CDR3 DNA follows: TGTGCCAGCAGCCCCGGGACTAGTGGGGGGGATGAGCAGTTCTTC. The encoded protein is CASSPGTSGGDEQFF.